Sequencing of this T cell receptor (beta chain) was carried out in a study of blood T cell repertoires in COVID-19. Enrollment of patients from Seattle took place during active infection, with longitudinal follow-up. This CDR3 has 15 residues. The germline V gene has CDR1 MNHEY and CDR2 SVGAGI. The V gene end was trimmed by 0 bases and the J gene end by 3 bases; junction bases not matched to a gene: 3. Here immunoSEQ multiplex PCR was the method, and the copy in TCRdb shows in-frame clones only, minus some. There are about 160,000 clones in the sample; roughly 86% occur only once, and under 0.65% lies in the top ten.

The specimen was peripheral blood. The TCR comes from a man aged 60-69 years with COVID-19, enrolled during active disease. The chain joins TRBV6-5 to TRBJ2-7, with TRBD1 matching 9 bases. CDR3 amino acids: CASSYSRTGVYEQYF. As DNA, the CDR3 is TGTGCCAGCAGTTACTCCCGGACAGGGGTCTACGAGCAGTACTTC.